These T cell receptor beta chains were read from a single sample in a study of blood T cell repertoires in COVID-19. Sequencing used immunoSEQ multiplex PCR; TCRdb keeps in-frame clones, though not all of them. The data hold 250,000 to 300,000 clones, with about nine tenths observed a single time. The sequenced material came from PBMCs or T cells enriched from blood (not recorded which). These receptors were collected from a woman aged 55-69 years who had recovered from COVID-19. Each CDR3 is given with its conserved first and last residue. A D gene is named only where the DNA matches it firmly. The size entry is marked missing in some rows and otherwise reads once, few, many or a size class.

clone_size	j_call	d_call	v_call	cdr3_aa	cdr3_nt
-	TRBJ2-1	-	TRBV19	CASSILGTFVNEQFF	TGTGCCAGTAGTATACTCGGGACTTTCGTAAATGAGCAGTTCTTC
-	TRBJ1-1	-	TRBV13	CASSSLLNTEAFF	TGTGCCAGCAGCTCACTATTAAACACTGAAGCTTTCTTT
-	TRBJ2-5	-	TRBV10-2	CASSWYGLETQYF	TGCGCCAGCAGTTGGTATGGCCTCGAGACCCAGTACTTC
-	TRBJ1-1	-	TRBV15	CATSRVMNTEAFF	TGTGCCACCAGCAGAGTAATGAACACTGAAGCTTTCTTT
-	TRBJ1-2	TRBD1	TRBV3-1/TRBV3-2	CASSQPGTVYGYTF	TGTGCCAGCAGCCAACCGGGGACAGTCTATGGCTACACCTTC
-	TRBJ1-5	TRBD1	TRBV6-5	CASSPGQGHNQPQHF	TGTGCCAGTAGTCCGGGACAGGGTCACAATCAGCCCCAGCATTTT
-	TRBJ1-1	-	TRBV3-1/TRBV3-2	CASSEGRWENTEAFF	TGTGCCAGCAGCGAAGGGAGGTGGGAAAACACTGAAGCTTTCTTT
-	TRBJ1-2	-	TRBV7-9	CASRTGGQGYGYTF	TGTGCCAGCCGAACGGGGGGGCAGGGCTATGGCTACACCTTC
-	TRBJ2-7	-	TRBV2	CASSAYEQYF	TGTGCCAGCAGCGCGTACGAGCAGTACTTC
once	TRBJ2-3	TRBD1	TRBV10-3	CAIRGQGGSTDTQYF	TGTGCCATCAGGGGACAGGGGGGGAGCACAGATACGCAGTATTTT
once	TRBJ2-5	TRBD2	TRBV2	CASAGGWSQETQYF	TGTGCCAGCGCGGGGGGATGGAGCCAAGAGACCCAGTACTTC
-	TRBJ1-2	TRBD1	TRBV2	CASSERQGDGYTF	TGTGCCAGCAGTGAACGACAGGGAGATGGCTACACCTTC
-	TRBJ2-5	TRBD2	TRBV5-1	CASSDGTSETQYF	TGCGCCAGCAGCGACGGGACTAGCGAGACCCAGTACTTC
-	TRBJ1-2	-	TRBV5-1	CASSQTANYGYTF	TGCGCCAGCAGCCAGACAGCTAACTATGGCTACACCTTC
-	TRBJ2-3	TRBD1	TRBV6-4	CASSEGQARGDTQYF	TGTGCCAGCAGTGAAGGACAGGCCCGGGGAGATACGCAGTATTTT
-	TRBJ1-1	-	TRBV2	CASREQGGSTEAFF	TGTGCCAGCAGAGAGCAGGGAGGAAGCACTGAAGCTTTCTTT
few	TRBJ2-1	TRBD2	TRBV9	CASSVAGSGGAGGNEQFF	TGTGCCAGCAGCGTAGCTGGCAGCGGGGGGGCAGGAGGCAATGAGCAGTTCTTC
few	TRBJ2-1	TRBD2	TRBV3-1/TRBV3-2	CASTPGLAGGEQFF	TGTGCCAGCACCCCGGGACTAGCGGGGGGTGAGCAGTTCTTC
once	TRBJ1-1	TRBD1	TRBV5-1	CASSYDRGGEAFF	TGCGCCAGCAGCTACGACAGGGGCGGTGAAGCTTTCTTT
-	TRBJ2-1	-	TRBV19	CASSILGGSYNEQFF	TGTGCCAGTAGTATCCTGGGGGGCTCCTACAATGAGCAGTTCTTC
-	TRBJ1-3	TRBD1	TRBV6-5	CASSYSITGGKLPIYF	TGTGCCAGCAGTTACTCGATCACAGGGGGTAAATTACCCATATATTTT
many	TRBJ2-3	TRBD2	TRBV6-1	CASSELAGGPDTQYF	TGTGCCAGCAGTGAACTTGCGGGGGGGCCAGATACGCAGTATTTT
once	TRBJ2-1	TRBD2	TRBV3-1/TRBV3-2	CASSQERELRDEQFF	TGTGCCAGCAGCCAAGAGCGGGAGTTACGGGATGAGCAGTTCTTC
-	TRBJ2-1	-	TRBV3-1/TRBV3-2	CASSPRTLNNEQFF	TGTGCCAGCAGCCCGCGGACTCTGAACAATGAGCAGTTCTTC
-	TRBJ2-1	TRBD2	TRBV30	CAWRLAGGPGEQFF	TGTGCCTGGAGACTAGCGGGGGGGCCTGGTGAGCAGTTCTTC
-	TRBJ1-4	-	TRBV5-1	CASSRQNEKLFF	TGCGCCAGCAGCCGACAAAATGAAAAACTGTTTTTT
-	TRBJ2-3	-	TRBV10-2	CASRLGSTDTQYF	TGCGCCAGCAGACTCGGGAGCACAGATACGCAGTATTTT
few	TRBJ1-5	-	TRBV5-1	CASSAGEDQPQHF	TGCGCCAGCAGCGCGGGGGAGGATCAGCCCCAGCATTTT
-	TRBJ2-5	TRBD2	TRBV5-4	CASSSTGTSWETQYF	TGTGCCAGCAGCTCGACCGGGACTAGCTGGGAGACCCAGTACTTC
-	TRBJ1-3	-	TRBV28	CASSFPGNTIYF	TGTGCCAGCAGTTTCCCGGGTAACACCATATATTTT
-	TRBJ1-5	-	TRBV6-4	CASSDSADQPQHF	TGTGCCAGCAGTGACTCGGCCGATCAGCCCCAGCATTTT
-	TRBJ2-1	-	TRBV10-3	CAIRRVSSYNEQFF	TGTGCCATCAGGAGGGTGTCGTCCTACAATGAGCAGTTCTTC
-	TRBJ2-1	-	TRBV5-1	CASSLQVMSHNEQFF	TGCGCCAGCAGCTTGCAGGTTATGAGTCACAATGAGCAGTTCTTC
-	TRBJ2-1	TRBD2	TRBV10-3	CAIRYSGVYNEQFF	TGTGCCATCAGGTATAGCGGGGTATACAATGAGCAGTTCTTC
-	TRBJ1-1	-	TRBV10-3	CAISGREGNTEAFF	TGTGCCATCAGTGGAAGGGAGGGGAACACTGAAGCTTTCTTT
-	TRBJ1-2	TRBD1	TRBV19	CASSISQGASYGYTF	TGTGCCAGTAGTATATCGCAGGGGGCGAGCTATGGCTACACCTTC
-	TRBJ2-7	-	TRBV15	CATSNDFSYEQYF	TGTGCCACCAGCAACGACTTCTCCTACGAGCAGTACTTC
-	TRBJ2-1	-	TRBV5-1	CASKEGSYNEQFF	TGCGCCAGCAAGGAGGGCTCCTACAATGAGCAGTTCTTC
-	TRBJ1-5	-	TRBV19	CASSIDRIQPQHF	TGTGCCAGTAGTATAGACAGAATTCAGCCCCAGCATTTT
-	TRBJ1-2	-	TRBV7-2	CASSLMSGYTF	TGTGCCAGCAGCTTAATGAGTGGCTACACCTTC